The entry that follows covers one TCR beta chain sequence. This specimen belongs to a study of metastatic and nonmetastatic thyroid tumors. TCRdb called clones again from the PCR reads with MiXCR. The sample contains some 2,500 clones, almost 25% of which appear only once. Ahead of thyroid surgery, no patient had received treatment of any kind. V was pared by 4 bases and J by 2 bases, with 8 bases between. The CDR3 contains 14 residues. The germline V gene has CDR1 MNHEY and CDR2 SVGEGT. Sequences were obtained from adjacent normal tissue. This receptor was taken from a male donor with papillary thyroid cancer or a benign thyroid nodule (not recorded which). Some clones in this sample may be carry-over from other donors' samples. The V gene is TRBV6-2 or TRBV6-3, the J gene TRBJ2-2; D uncertain. The CDR3 here is CASSSWFNTGELFF. The DNA of the CDR3 is TGTGCCAGCAGTTCGTGGTTTAACACCGGGGAGCTGTTTTTT.